Below, one TCR beta chain is given with its context. The data originate from a study of Ad26.COV2.S vaccination and SARS-CoV-2 variants. Study overall: Ad26.COV2.S, an intramuscular injection, was given once or twice 56 days apart.

Per the germline V gene, CDR1 is KGHSH and CDR2 is LQKENI. Germline trimming cut 2 bases from V and 5 bases from J; bases unmatched to any gene: 9. This CDR3 has 15 amino acids. Indicated treatment: around 19 received Ad26.COV2.S at low or high dose, single or two shots; several received placebo; per-sample allocation not given. Collection of samples fell on day 63 after the first vaccine or placebo injection. Participants' vaccine, an Ad26 vector, delivered Wuhan-strain SARS-CoV-2 spike. The data were produced by immunoSEQ multiplex PCR, yet TCRdb's version contains in-frame clones alone and is incomplete. The sample lists over 300,000 clones; under 90% were seen once.

The J gene is TRBJ2-7, the V gene TRBV18; 7 positions match TRBD2. Sequencing was performed on peripheral blood, taken in a trial of Ad26.COV2.S vaccine versus placebo. The TCR comes from a person between 18 and 60 years old who received the Ad26.COV2.S COVID-19 vaccine or a placebo. The CDR3 region is CASSPLRKSGNEQYF. The CDR3 nucleotides read TGTGCCAGCTCACCATTACGAAAAAGCGGGAACGAGCAGTACTTC.